This TCR beta chain comes out of a study of blood T cell repertoires in COVID-19. Study at large: Sites in the United States, Italy and Spain provided acute and convalescent COVID-19 samples.

This CDR3 is 13 amino acids long. Trimming removed 6 bases at V and 0 bases at J, with 7 bases between. CDR1 and CDR2 (germline): KGHSH, LQKENI. Participant age was about 18 to 89 years, and participants resided in approximately 24 US areas. Only in-frame clones appear in the TCRdb table, and some are missing; sequencing was by immunoSEQ multiplex PCR. Here the sample spans about 280,000 clones, 85% being singletons. Sequencing input: PBMCs or T cells enriched from blood (not recorded which). This receptor was identified in a woman aged 45-59 years who had recovered from COVID-19. The chain uses TRBV18 and TRBJ2-3; D not resolved. DNA of the CDR3: TGTGCCAGCTCCAAAACTAGCACAGATACGCAGTATTTT. This translates into CASSKTSTDTQYF.